The T cell receptor beta chain described here comes from a study of Ad26.COV2.S vaccination and SARS-CoV-2 variants. Turning to the study itself: Recipients of Ad26.COV2.S got it intramuscularly, once or twice 56 days apart.

Comments on this clone: Its cognate antigen is unknown.

Germline V gene lookup returns CDR1 LNHDA and CDR2 SQIVND (reference sequence). The V end lost 3 bases, the J end lost 4 bases, and 13 bases lay between the germline ends. This CDR3 comprises 15 residues. The treatment denotes: roughly 19 received Ad26.COV2.S at low or high dose, single or two shots; a few received placebo; per-sample allocation not given. Vaccine and placebo recipients were sampled on day 63 after the first injection. This adult donor, from Boston, was 18-55 years old. Study findings and constraints: In vaccinated individuals, spike-specific CD8+ and CD4+ T cell responses reportedly displayed substantial breadth.

TCRdb's table, derived via immunoSEQ multiplex PCR, lists solely in-frame clones and lacks some. The table shows some 340,000 clones, with 85% occurring only once. The material sequenced was peripheral blood, taken in a trial of Ad26.COV2.S vaccine versus placebo. This sequence was found in a person aged 18-65 years who received the Ad26.COV2.S COVID-19 vaccine or a placebo. V gene TRBV19 combines with J gene TRBJ1-5, with a weak D call TRBD1 (5 bases). The CDR3 loop is CASSIKSGPNQPQHF. CDR3 nucleotide sequence: TGTGCCAGTAGTATTAAGTCAGGGCCTAATCAGCCCCAGCATTTT.